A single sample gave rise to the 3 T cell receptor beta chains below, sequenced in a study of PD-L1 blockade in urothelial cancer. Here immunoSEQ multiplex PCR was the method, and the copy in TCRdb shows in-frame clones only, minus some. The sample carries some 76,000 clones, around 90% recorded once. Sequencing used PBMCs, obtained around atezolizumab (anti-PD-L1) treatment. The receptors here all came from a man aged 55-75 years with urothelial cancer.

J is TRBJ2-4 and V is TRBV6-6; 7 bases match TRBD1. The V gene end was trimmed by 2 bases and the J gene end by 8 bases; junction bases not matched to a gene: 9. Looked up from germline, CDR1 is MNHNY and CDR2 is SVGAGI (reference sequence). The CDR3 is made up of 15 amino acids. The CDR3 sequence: CASSYPKTGIDIQYF. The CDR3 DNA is TGTGCCAGCAGTTACCCGAAGACAGGGATTGACATTCAGTACTTC.

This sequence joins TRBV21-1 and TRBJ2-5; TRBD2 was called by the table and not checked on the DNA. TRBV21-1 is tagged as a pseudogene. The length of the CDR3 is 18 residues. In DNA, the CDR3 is TGTGCCAGTAGGGACAGGGAAGAGCTAGCGGGGTACCAAGAGACCCAGTACTTC. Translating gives CASRDREELAGYQETQYF.

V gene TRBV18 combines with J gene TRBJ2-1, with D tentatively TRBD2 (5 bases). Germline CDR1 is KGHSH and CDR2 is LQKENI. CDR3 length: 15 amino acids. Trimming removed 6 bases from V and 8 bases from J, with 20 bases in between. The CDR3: CASSPRVGSDHEQFF. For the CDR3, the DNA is TGTGCCAGCTCCCCTAGAGTCGGTAGCGATCATGAGCAGTTCTTC.